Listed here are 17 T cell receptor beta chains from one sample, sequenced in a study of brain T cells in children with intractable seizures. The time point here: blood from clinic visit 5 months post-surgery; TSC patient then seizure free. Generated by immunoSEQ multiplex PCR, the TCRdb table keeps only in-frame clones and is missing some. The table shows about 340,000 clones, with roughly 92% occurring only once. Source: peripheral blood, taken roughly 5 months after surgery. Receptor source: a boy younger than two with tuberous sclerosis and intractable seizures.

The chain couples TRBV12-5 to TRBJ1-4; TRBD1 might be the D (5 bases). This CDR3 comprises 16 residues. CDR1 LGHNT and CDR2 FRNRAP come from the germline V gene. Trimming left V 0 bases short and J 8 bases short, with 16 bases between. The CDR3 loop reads CASGLVRDGFFEKLFF. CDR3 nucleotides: TGTGCTAGTGGTTTGGTCCGGGACGGCTTTTTCGAAAAACTGTTTTTT.

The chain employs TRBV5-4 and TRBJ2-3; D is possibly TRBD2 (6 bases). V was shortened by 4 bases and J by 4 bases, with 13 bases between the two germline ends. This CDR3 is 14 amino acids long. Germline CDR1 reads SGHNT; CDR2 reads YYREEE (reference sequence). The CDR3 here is CASSQQLASDTQYF. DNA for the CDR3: TGTGCCAGCAGCCAGCAACTAGCATCAGATACGCAGTATTTT.

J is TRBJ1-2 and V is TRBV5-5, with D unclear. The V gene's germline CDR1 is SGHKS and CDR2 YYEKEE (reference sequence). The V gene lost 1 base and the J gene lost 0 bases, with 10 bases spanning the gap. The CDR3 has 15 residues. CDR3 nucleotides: TGTGCCAGCAGCTTGCTGGGCCCAGCTAACTATGGCTACACCTTC. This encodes CASSLLGPANYGYTF.

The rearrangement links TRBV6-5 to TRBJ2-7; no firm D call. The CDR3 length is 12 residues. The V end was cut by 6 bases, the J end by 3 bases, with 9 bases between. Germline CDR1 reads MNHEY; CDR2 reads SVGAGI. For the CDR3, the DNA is TGTGCCAGCAGCCTTACGGACTACGAGCAGTACTTC. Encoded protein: CASSLTDYEQYF.

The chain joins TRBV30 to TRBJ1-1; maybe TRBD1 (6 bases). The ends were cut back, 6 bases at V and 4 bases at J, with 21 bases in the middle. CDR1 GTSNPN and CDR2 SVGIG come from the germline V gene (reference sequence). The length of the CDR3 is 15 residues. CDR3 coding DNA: TGTGCCTGTTGCCCAATCCGGGACAAAGCCACTGAAGCTTTCTTT. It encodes CACCPIRDKATEAFF.

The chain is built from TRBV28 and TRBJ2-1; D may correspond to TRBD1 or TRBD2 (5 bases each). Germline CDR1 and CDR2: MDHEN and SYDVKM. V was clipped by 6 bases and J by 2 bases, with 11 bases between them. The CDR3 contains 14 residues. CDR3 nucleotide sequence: TGTGCCAGCAGAAAGGGACGAACCTACAATGAGCAGTTCTTC. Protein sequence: CASRKGRTYNEQFF.

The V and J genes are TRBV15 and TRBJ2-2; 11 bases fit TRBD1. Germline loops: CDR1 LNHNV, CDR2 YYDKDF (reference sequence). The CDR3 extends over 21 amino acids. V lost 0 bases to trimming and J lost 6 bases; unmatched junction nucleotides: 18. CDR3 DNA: TGTGCCACCAGCAGAGACTTTCGCGGTAGCGGGACAGGGGGAATCGCCGGGGAGCTGTTTTTT. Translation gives CATSRDFRGSGTGGIAGELFF.

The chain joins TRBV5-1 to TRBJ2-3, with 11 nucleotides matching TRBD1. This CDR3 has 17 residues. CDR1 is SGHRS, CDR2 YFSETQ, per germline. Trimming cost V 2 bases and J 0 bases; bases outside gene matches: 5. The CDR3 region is CASSFSGTGGSTDTQYF. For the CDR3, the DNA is TGCGCCAGCAGCTTCTCCGGGACAGGGGGGAGCACAGATACGCAGTATTTT.

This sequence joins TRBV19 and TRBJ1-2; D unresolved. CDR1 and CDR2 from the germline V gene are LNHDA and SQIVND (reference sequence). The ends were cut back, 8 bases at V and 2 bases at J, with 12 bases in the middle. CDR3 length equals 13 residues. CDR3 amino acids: CASGVGRNYGYTF. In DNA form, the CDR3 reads TGTGCCAGTGGCGTCGGCAGGAACTATGGCTACACCTTC.

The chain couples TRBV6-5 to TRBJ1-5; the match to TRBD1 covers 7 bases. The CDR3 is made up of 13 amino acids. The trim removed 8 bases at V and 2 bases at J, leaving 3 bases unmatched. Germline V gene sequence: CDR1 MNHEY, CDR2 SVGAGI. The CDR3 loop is CASYRGGNQPQHF. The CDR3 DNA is TGTGCCAGCTACAGGGGAGGCAATCAGCCCCAGCATTTT.

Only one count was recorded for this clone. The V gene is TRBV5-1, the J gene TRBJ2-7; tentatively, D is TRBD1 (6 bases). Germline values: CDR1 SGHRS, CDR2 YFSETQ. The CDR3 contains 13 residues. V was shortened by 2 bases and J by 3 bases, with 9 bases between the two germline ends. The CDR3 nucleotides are TGCGCCAGCAGCTTAGACAGGAGCTACGAGCAGTACTTC. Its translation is CASSLDRSYEQYF.

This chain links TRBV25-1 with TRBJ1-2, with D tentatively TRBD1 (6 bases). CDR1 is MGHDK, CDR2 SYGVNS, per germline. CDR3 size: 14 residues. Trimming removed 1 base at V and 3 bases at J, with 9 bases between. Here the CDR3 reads CASSEFRQDYGYTF. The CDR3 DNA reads TGTGCCAGCAGTGAATTTAGACAGGACTATGGCTACACCTTC.

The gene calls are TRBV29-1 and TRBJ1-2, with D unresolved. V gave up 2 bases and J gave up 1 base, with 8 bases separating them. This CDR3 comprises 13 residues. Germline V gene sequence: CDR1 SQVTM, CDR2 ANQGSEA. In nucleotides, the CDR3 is TGCAGCGTTGAAATGGAATATAACTATGGCTACACCTTC. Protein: CSVEMEYNYGYTF.

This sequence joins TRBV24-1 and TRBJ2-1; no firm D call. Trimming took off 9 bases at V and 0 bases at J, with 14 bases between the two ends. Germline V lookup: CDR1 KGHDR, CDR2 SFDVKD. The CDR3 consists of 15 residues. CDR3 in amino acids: CATSPRLGSYNEQFF. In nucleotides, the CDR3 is TGTGCCACCTCCCCTCGGCTGGGCTCCTACAATGAGCAGTTCTTC.

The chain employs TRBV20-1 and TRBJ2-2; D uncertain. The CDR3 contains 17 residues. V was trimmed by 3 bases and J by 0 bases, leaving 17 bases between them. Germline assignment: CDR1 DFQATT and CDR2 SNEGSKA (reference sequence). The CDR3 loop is CSASSPDEAANTGELFF. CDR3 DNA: TGCAGTGCTAGTTCTCCAGACGAGGCCGCGAACACCGGGGAGCTGTTTTTT.

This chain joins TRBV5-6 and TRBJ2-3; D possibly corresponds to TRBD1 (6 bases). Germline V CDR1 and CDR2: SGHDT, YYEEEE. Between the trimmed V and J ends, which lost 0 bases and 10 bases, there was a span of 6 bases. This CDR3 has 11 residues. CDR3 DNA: TGTGCCAGCAGCTTGGGGGGGCCGCAGTATTTT. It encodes CASSLGGPQYF.

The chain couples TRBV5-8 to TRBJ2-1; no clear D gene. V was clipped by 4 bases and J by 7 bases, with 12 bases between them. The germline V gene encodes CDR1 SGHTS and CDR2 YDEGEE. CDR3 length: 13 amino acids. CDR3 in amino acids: CASSGRAQNEQFF. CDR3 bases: TGTGCCAGCAGCGGCCGGGCCCAAAATGAGCAGTTCTTC.